The sequence of this TCR beta chain was determined in a study of CD8 T cells in ankylosing spondylitis. General study points: Disease-linked clones were reportedly significantly enriched in matched ankylosing spondylitis synovial fluid.

CDR1 and CDR2 (germline): SEHNR, FQNEAQ (reference sequence). Trimming removed 10 bases from V and 0 bases from J, with 10 bases in between. This CDR3 contains 12 residues. This clonotype was seen repeatedly, ten times or more. Its cognate antigen is unknown. Libraries for TCR beta were made by quantitative 5'-RACE with molecular barcodes. Each CDR3 protein gets one entry after TCRdb re-called the 5' RACE reads with MiXCR. The sample holds approximately 150,000 distinct CDR3 sequences, under 45% seen once. The genes are TRBV7-9 and TRBJ2-7, with D unclear. The sequence derives from a male donor with ankylosing spondylitis. The sequenced sample consisted of synovial fluid, either unsorted or a sorted T cell fraction (not recorded which). This CDR3 reads CATGPDSYEQYF. DNA of the CDR3: TGTGCCACCGGTCCCGACTCCTACGAGCAGTACTTC.